The rows below give T cell receptor beta chains drawn from one sample of a study of T cells after yellow fever vaccination. TCRdb passed the 5' RACE reads through MiXCR, listing each CDR3 protein once. The sample holds a few hundred thousand distinct CDR3 sequences; 6.2% are singletons and the top ten take approximately 15%. The sample in question was PBMCs, obtained 5 days after the yellow fever booster vaccination. The receptors here all came from a man aged 30 to 39 who received the YFV17D yellow fever vaccine. The CDR3 runs from the conserved cysteine through the conserved F or W. The D gene is left open where the match is weak. Part of the rows lack a size; the others show once, few, many or a class for expanded clones.

J	D	size	V	CDR3	DNA
TRBJ2-3	TRBD1	many	TRBV24-1	CATSDFAGGDTDTQYF	TGTGCCACCAGTGATTTCGCAGGGGGCGACACAGATACGCAGTATTTT
TRBJ2-7	NA	many	TRBV15	CATSREREAGYEQYF	TGTGCCACCAGCAGAGAAAGAGAGGCAGGGTATGAGCAGTACTTC
TRBJ1-5	NA	NA	TRBV2	CASTPLTGNQPQHF	TGTGCCAGTACCCCTCTTACAGGGAATCAGCCCCAGCATTTT
TRBJ1-2	NA	NA	TRBV7-2	CASSLQGGANYGYTF	TGTGCCAGCAGCTTACAAGGGGGGGCAAACTATGGCTACACCTTC
TRBJ2-7	NA	few	TRBV14	CASSQEVLQGAEQYF	TGTGCCAGCAGCCAAGAAGTTCTACAGGGTGCCGAGCAGTACTTC
TRBJ2-1	NA	NA	TRBV27	CASSLWSSGALTYNEQFF	TGTGCCAGCAGTTTATGGAGTAGCGGAGCCTTAACCTACAATGAGCAGTTCTTC
TRBJ2-2	NA	NA	TRBV2	CASIDWGPGELFF	TGTGCCAGCATCGATTGGGGGCCCGGGGAGCTGTTTTTT
TRBJ2-5	NA	NA	TRBV30	CAWIDFLTNQETQYF	TGTGCCTGGATCGATTTCTTAACCAACCAAGAGACCCAGTACTTC
TRBJ2-7	TRBD2	NA	TRBV4-3	CASSPTSGSGSYEQYF	TGCGCCAGCAGCCCCACTAGCGGGAGTGGGTCCTACGAGCAGTACTTC
TRBJ2-7	NA	NA	TRBV7-6	CASSQGAPVTRQYF	TGTGCCAGCAGCCAAGGGGCCCCGGTGACAAGGCAGTACTTC
TRBJ2-7	NA	many	TRBV27	CASSLSTASYEQYF	TGTGCCAGCAGTTTATCGACTGCCTCCTACGAGCAGTACTTC
TRBJ2-1	NA	many	TRBV29-1	CSVEDYMDGGEDEQFF	TGCAGCGTTGAAGATTATATGGACGGCGGTGAGGATGAGCAGTTCTTC
TRBJ2-7	TRBD1	many	TRBV4-2	CASSQDRGPQVTSYEQYF	TGTGCCAGCAGCCAAGATAGGGGGCCGCAAGTCACTTCCTACGAGCAGTACTTC
TRBJ1-2	NA	few	TRBV7-2	CASSSYRDQLRYTF	TGTGCCAGCAGCAGCTACAGGGATCAGTTGCGCTACACCTTC
TRBJ1-4	NA	NA	TRBV6-1	CASSELEKLFF	TGTGCCAGCAGTGAACTTGAAAAACTGTTTTTT
TRBJ2-7	TRBD2	few	TRBV19	CASSKSGDLYEQYF	TGTGCCAGTAGTAAGAGCGGGGACCTGTACGAGCAGTACTTC
TRBJ2-7	NA	NA	TRBV7-6	CASSFSDSPSYEQYF	TGTGCCAGCAGCTTTTCGGACTCTCCATCCTACGAGCAGTACTTC
TRBJ2-1	TRBD2	NA	TRBV14	CASSQGTSGRSDEQFF	TGTGCCAGCAGCCAGGGGACTAGCGGGAGGTCGGATGAGCAGTTCTTC
TRBJ2-5	NA	few	TRBV7-8	CASSQDRQETQYF	TGTGCCAGCAGCCAGGACAGACAAGAGACCCAGTACTTC
TRBJ2-7	NA	NA	TRBV30	CAWSGGEQYF	TGTGCCTGGAGTGGGGGCGAGCAGTACTTC
TRBJ1-2	NA	few	TRBV7-2	CASSFRPSTGSANYGYTF	TGTGCCAGCAGCTTTCGACCATCGACAGGATCAGCTAACTATGGCTACACCTTC
TRBJ2-3	NA	NA	TRBV9	CASSVGDGDTQYF	TGTGCCAGCAGCGTAGGCGACGGAGATACGCAGTATTTT
TRBJ2-7	TRBD1	NA	TRBV7-2	CASSQGWDRPGEQYF	TGTGCCAGCAGTCAAGGGTGGGACAGGCCTGGGGAGCAGTACTTC
TRBJ2-3	TRBD2	NA	TRBV20-1	CSSRRLAGFTDTQYF	TGCAGCAGCCGGAGACTAGCGGGATTCACAGATACGCAGTATTTT
TRBJ1-1	NA	NA	TRBV11-2	CASSLVQGLNTEAFF	TGTGCCAGCAGCTTAGTTCAGGGGTTGAACACTGAAGCTTTCTTT
TRBJ2-5	NA	NA	TRBV28	CASSLTRRLATQYF	TGTGCCAGCAGTTTAACTCGACGGTTAGCGACCCAGTACTTC
TRBJ2-3	TRBD2	once	TRBV5-1	CTSRREGPDTQYF	TGCACCTCCCGGCGGGAGGGCCCAGATACGCAGTATTTT
TRBJ2-6	NA	NA	TRBV28	CASGREYGANVLTF	TGTGCCAGCGGTCGGGAGTATGGGGCCAACGTCCTGACTTTC
TRBJ2-1	NA	many	TRBV18	CASSELSSSYNEQFF	TGTGCCAGCTCAGAACTGTCGAGCTCCTACAATGAGCAGTTCTTC
TRBJ2-3	TRBD2	NA	TRBV11-3	CASSGGLAGAGDTQYF	TGTGCCAGCAGCGGGGGACTAGCGGGAGCTGGGGATACGCAGTATTTT
TRBJ2-7	NA	many	TRBV24-1	CATSDPRGEPYEQYF	TGTGCCACCAGTGATCCGCGGGGAGAGCCCTACGAGCAGTACTTC
TRBJ1-4	NA	many	TRBV20-1	CSPQRGGNNEKLFF	TGCAGCCCCCAGCGCGGGGGGAATAATGAAAAACTGTTTTTT
TRBJ2-1	TRBD2	many	TRBV5-1	CASRISSTSGRGNEQFF	TGCGCCAGCAGGATCTCTTCCACTAGCGGGAGAGGCAATGAGCAGTTCTTC
TRBJ2-3	NA	few	TRBV5-1	CASTSDNTDTQYF	TGCGCCAGCACTTCGGACAACACAGATACGCAGTATTTT
TRBJ2-2	TRBD1	few	TRBV5-1	CASSEGAHTGELFF	TGCGCCAGCAGCGAGGGGGCGCACACCGGGGAGCTGTTTTTT
TRBJ1-2	NA	many	TRBV7-2	CASSGQFGYGYTF	TGTGCCAGCAGTGGACAGTTTGGCTATGGCTACACCTTC
TRBJ2-7	TRBD1	few	TRBV11-1	CASSLAGQGWEQYF	TGTGCCAGCAGCTTAGCCGGACAGGGGTGGGAGCAGTACTTC
TRBJ1-6	TRBD1	few	TRBV6-5	CASSLRQGGSPLHF	TGTGCCAGCAGTTTAAGACAGGGGGGTTCACCCCTCCACTTT
TRBJ2-7	TRBD1	NA	TRBV24-1	CATGQGETYEQYF	TGTGCCACGGGACAGGGGGAAACCTACGAGCAGTACTTC
TRBJ2-7	TRBD1	few	TRBV20-1	CSAGAGTGPYEQYF	TGCAGTGCTGGAGCCGGGACAGGTCCCTACGAGCAGTACTTC
TRBJ2-4	NA	many	TRBV6-5	CASSYSPRNIQYF	TGTGCCAGCAGTTACTCGCCAAGGAACATTCAGTACTTC
TRBJ2-7	NA	NA	TRBV29-1	CSASPGQLYEQYF	TGCAGCGCCTCCCCCGGACAATTATACGAGCAGTACTTC
TRBJ2-7	TRBD1	few	TRBV7-2	CASSLRTGTGRNEQYF	TGTGCCAGCAGCCTCCGTACCGGGACAGGGCGGAACGAGCAGTACTTC
TRBJ2-1	TRBD2	NA	TRBV3-1	CASSQSTSGRPLGNEQFF	TGTGCCAGCAGCCAAAGCACTAGCGGGAGGCCACTGGGGAATGAGCAGTTCTTC
TRBJ2-3	TRBD2	NA	TRBV20-1	CSAAPGLAGGPARDTQYF	TGCAGTGCTGCTCCCGGACTAGCGGGAGGGCCAGCGCGGGATACGCAGTATTTT
TRBJ2-3	NA	many	TRBV20-1	CSASLPGDTQYF	TGCAGTGCTAGCCTCCCGGGGGATACGCAGTATTTT
TRBJ2-1	NA	NA	TRBV29-1	CSPLGFLAGESSYNEQFF	TGCAGCCCCCTGGGATTTTTAGCTGGAGAGAGTTCCTACAATGAGCAGTTCTTC